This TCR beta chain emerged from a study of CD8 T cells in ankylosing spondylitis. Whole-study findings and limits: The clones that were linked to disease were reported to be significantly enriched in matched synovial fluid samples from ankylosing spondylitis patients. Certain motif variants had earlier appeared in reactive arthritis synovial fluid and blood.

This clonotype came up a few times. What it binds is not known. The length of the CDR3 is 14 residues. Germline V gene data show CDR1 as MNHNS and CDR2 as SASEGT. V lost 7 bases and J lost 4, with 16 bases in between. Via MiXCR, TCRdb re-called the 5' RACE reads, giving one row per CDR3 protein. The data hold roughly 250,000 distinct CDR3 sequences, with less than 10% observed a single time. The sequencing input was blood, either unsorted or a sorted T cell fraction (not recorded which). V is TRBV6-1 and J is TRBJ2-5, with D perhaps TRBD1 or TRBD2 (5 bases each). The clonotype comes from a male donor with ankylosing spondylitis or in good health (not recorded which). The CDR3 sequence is CASNAGQRGETQYF. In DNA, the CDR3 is TGTGCCAGCAACGCCGGACAACGGGGAGAGACCCAGTACTTC.